This is a list of T cell receptor beta chains from one sample in a study of cytomegalovirus exposure and HLA in healthy donors. TCRdb keeps only in-frame clones here, not all; method: immunoSEQ multiplex PCR. Of about 170,000 clones in the sample, about 79% were seen once. The specimen sequenced was PBMCs. These receptor sequences come from a woman aged 45-59 years in good health and CMV-seronegative. Both conserved end residues are part of each CDR3. The D gene is left open where the match is weak. A clone size is listed for some rows: how often the clone was seen (once, few, many), or a class if it is expanded.

v_gene	abundance	j_gene	d_gene	CDR3aa	CDR3nt
TRBV4-2	.	TRBJ2-1	.	CASNGQSSYNEQFF	TGTGCCAGCAACGGACAGTCCTCCTACAATGAGCAGTTCTTC
TRBV7-3	.	TRBJ2-3	.	CASSPSRAVTDTQYF	TGTGCCAGCAGCCCTAGTCGAGCGGTCACAGATACGCAGTATTTT
TRBV6-5	.	TRBJ2-7	TRBD2	CASTLRASGSYVQYF	TGTGCCAGCACCCTTAGGGCTAGCGGGTCTTACGTGCAGTACTTC
TRBV2	.	TRBJ2-5	.	CASSDSQAEETQYF	TGTGCCAGCAGTGATAGTCAGGCCGAAGAGACCCAGTACTTC
TRBV2	.	TRBJ1-2	.	CAGEAGQGYTF	TGTGCTGGAGAGGCGGGGCAAGGCTACACCTTC
TRBV6-6	.	TRBJ1-2	.	CASSYPGGDPSF	TGTGCCAGCAGTTACCCCGGCGGGGACCCATCCTTC
TRBV7-2	.	TRBJ1-1	.	CASSFLTEAFF	TGTGCCAGCAGCTTCCTCACTGAAGCTTTCTTT
TRBV28	.	TRBJ2-7	.	CASSASQGGYEKQYF	TGTGCCAGCAGTGCCTCTCAGGGGGGTTACGAAAAGCAGTACTTC
TRBV7-2	once	TRBJ2-7	.	CASSPRGLAYEQYF	TGTGCCAGCAGCCCCCGGGGGTTAGCTTACGAGCAGTACTTC
TRBV18	.	TRBJ1-1	.	CASSQQENTEAFF	TGTGCCAGCTCACAACAGGAGAACACTGAAGCTTTCTTT
TRBV15	.	TRBJ2-5	TRBD1	CATSRTGAGQETQYF	TGTGCCACCAGCAGAACAGGGGCCGGGCAAGAGACCCAGTACTTC
TRBV30	few	TRBJ2-3	.	CAWSAGHSDTQYF	TGTGCCTGGAGTGCCGGACACTCAGATACGCAGTATTTT
TRBV9	.	TRBJ2-1	.	CASSVAGIAVDEQFF	TGTGCCAGCAGCGTAGCCGGGATTGCTGTGGATGAGCAGTTCTTC
TRBV7-9	.	TRBJ1-2	.	CSSSGQAYGYTF	TGTTCCAGCAGCGGGCAGGCCTATGGCTACACCTTC
TRBV15	.	TRBJ2-3	TRBD2	CATNWGHSGASTDTQYF	TGTGCCACCAATTGGGGTCATAGCGGGGCTTCCACAGATACGCAGTATTTT
TRBV9	.	TRBJ1-4	.	CASSVRSGVGEKLFF	TGTGCCAGCAGCGTAAGGTCAGGGGTGGGTGAAAAACTGTTTTTT
TRBV6-5	few	TRBJ2-7	.	CASSPKFHEQYF	TGTGCCAGCAGCCCTAAGTTCCACGAGCAGTACTTC
TRBV27	.	TRBJ2-1	TRBD2	CASSSRTSGGLSYNEQFF	TGTGCCAGCAGTTCGAGGACTAGCGGGGGGTTATCCTACAATGAGCAGTTCTTC
TRBV6-1	.	TRBJ2-5	.	CASSELETQYF	TGTGCCAGCAGTGAACTAGAGACCCAGTACTTC
TRBV10-3	.	TRBJ2-7	TRBD1	CAIRGDSLSSYEQYF	TGTGCCATCAGGGGGGACAGCCTTAGCTCCTACGAGCAGTACTTC
TRBV9	.	TRBJ2-7	.	CASSVGNAGTYEQYF	TGTGCCAGCAGCGTAGGCAACGCGGGTACCTACGAGCAGTACTTC
TRBV28	.	TRBJ1-1	.	CASSLSLTSTEAFF	TGTGCCAGCAGTTTATCCCTAACCTCCACTGAAGCTTTCTTT
TRBV6-1	.	TRBJ2-1	.	CASSEQGINNEQFF	TGTGCCAGCAGTGAACAGGGGATTAACAATGAGCAGTTCTTC
TRBV27	few	TRBJ1-5	TRBD1	CASSETGGWGNQPQHF	TGTGCCAGCAGTGAAACAGGGGGATGGGGCAATCAGCCCCAGCATTTT
TRBV11-3	.	TRBJ2-2	TRBD1	CASSREDRETGELFF	TGTGCCAGCAGCCGAGAGGACAGGGAGACCGGGGAGCTGTTTTTT
TRBV15	few	TRBJ2-3	TRBD2	CATSRVQTSGADTQYF	TGTGCCACCAGCAGAGTTCAGACTAGCGGCGCAGATACGCAGTATTTT
TRBV28	.	TRBJ2-3	TRBD1	CASSSFRSGGMDTQYF	TGTGCCAGCAGTTCTTTCCGTTCAGGGGGTATGGATACGCAGTATTTT
TRBV5-1	.	TRBJ2-2	.	CASSLAGTGELFF	TGCGCCAGCAGCTTGGCCGGCACCGGGGAGCTGTTTTTT
TRBV5-1	.	TRBJ2-3	TRBD1	CASSLDRQGFADTQYF	TGCGCCAGCAGCTTGGATAGACAGGGGTTCGCAGATACGCAGTATTTT
TRBV28	.	TRBJ1-1	TRBD1	CASSPFEGANTEAFF	TGTGCCAGCAGTCCATTCGAGGGGGCGAACACTGAAGCTTTCTTT
TRBV28	.	TRBJ1-2	.	CASSTGTTYGYTF	TGTGCCAGCAGTACCGGGACAACCTATGGCTACACCTTC
TRBV9	.	TRBJ2-6	TRBD2	CASSVGSGSSGANVLTF	TGTGCCAGCAGCGTAGGGAGCGGGAGCTCTGGGGCCAACGTCCTGACTTTC
TRBV7-2	.	TRBJ2-7	TRBD1	CASSLGDRLYEQYF	TGTGCCAGCAGCTTAGGGGACAGACTCTACGAGCAGTACTTC
TRBV7-8	.	TRBJ2-7	TRBD2	CASSLGGGPYEQYF	TGTGCCAGCAGCTTAGGGGGGGGACCCTACGAGCAGTACTTC
TRBV5-1	.	TRBJ1-6	TRBD1	CASSYYRKHSGTENSPLHF	TGCGCCAGCAGCTATTACAGGAAGCACTCCGGGACAGAGAATTCACCCCTCCACTTT
TRBV7-6	.	TRBJ2-3	.	CASSLVPGSRQSNSDTQYF	TGTGCCAGCAGCTTAGTTCCCGGGTCCCGCCAGTCAAATTCAGATACGCAGTATTTT
TRBV19	.	TRBJ1-5	.	CASGRGVAGWEPQHF	TGTGCCAGTGGCCGCGGGGTGGCGGGGTGGGAGCCCCAGCATTTT
TRBV18	.	TRBJ2-2	TRBD1	CASSPRQGNTGELFF	TGTGCCAGCTCACCCCGACAGGGGAACACCGGGGAGCTGTTTTTT
TRBV13	.	TRBJ2-1	TRBD2	CASSDSPSGVYNEQFF	TGTGCCAGCAGCGATAGTCCTAGCGGGGTTTACAATGAGCAGTTCTTC
TRBV28	.	TRBJ2-4	.	CASSPPGDLAKNIQYF	TGTGCCAGCAGCCCCCCAGGGGACCTAGCCAAAAACATTCAGTACTTC
TRBV7-8	.	TRBJ2-7	TRBD1	CASSSHRGSYEQYF	TGTGCCAGCAGCTCTCACAGGGGCTCCTACGAGCAGTACTTC
TRBV25-1	few	TRBJ2-3	.	CASSADRPPDTQYF	TGTGCCAGCAGTGCCGACAGGCCTCCGGATACGCAGTATTTT
TRBV15	.	TRBJ1-2	.	CATSSTGPGYGYTF	TGTGCCACCAGCAGCACAGGGCCGGGCTATGGCTACACCTTC
TRBV6-1	.	TRBJ1-5	.	CASSELSNQPQHF	TGTGCCAGCAGTGAATTAAGCAATCAGCCCCAGCATTTT
TRBV15	.	TRBJ2-5	TRBD2	CATSRGLAGGQGTQYF	TGTGCCACCAGCAGAGGTCTAGCGGGGGGCCAGGGGACCCAGTACTTC
TRBV2	.	TRBJ1-2	.	CASSFYWQDGYTF	TGTGCCAGCAGTTTTTATTGGCAGGATGGCTACACCTTC
TRBV5-6	few	TRBJ1-6	.	CASSLAGGNNSPLHF	TGTGCCAGCAGCTTGGCCGGGGGAAATAATTCACCCCTCCACTTT
TRBV30	few	TRBJ1-2	.	CAWSLGINYGYTF	TGTGCCTGGAGCCTAGGAATTAACTATGGCTACACCTTC
TRBV4-3	.	TRBJ2-1	TRBD2	CASSPTSGAYNEQFF	TGCGCCAGCAGCCCGACCAGCGGGGCATACAATGAGCAGTTCTTC
TRBV5-1	.	TRBJ2-5	.	CASSLDIPEETQYF	TGCGCCAGCAGCTTGGATATCCCCGAAGAGACCCAGTACTTC
TRBV7-9	.	TRBJ1-1	.	CSSSSDSFALKAFF	TGTTCCAGCAGCTCCGACAGCTTTGCACTGAAGGCTTTCTTT
TRBV18	few	TRBJ2-7	TRBD1	CASTRDRRDEQYF	TGTGCCAGCACTCGGGACAGGCGGGACGAGCAGTACTTC
TRBV11-2	.	TRBJ2-7	TRBD2	CASTPLASTYEQYF	TGTGCCAGCACCCCACTAGCGTCGACCTACGAGCAGTACTTC
TRBV5-6	.	TRBJ2-5	TRBD1	CASSPTGGETQYF	TGTGCCAGCAGCCCCACAGGGGGAGAGACCCAGTACTTC